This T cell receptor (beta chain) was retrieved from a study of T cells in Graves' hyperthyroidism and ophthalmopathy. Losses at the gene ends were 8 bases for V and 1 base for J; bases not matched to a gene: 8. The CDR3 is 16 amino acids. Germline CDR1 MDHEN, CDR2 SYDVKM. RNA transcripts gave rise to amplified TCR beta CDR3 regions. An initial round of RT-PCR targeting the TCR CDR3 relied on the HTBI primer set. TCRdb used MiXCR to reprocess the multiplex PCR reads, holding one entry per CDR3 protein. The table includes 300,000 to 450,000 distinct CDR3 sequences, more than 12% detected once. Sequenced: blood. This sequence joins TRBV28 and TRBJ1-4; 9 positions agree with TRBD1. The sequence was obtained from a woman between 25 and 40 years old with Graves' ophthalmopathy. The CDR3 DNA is TGTGCCAGCTTACAGGGGGCGGTCGTAACTAATGAAAAACTGTTTTTT. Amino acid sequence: CASLQGAVVTNEKLFF.